This entry lists 26 T cell receptor beta chains sequenced from one sample in a study of T cells in Graves' hyperthyroidism and ophthalmopathy. Amplification yielded TCR beta CDR3 regions, with RNA transcripts as the source. Using the HTBI primer set, a first-round RT-PCR was run on the TCR CDR3. Each CDR3 protein gets one entry after TCRdb re-called the multiplex PCR reads with MiXCR. In the table there are 560,000 or so distinct CDR3 sequences, 20% of which are singletons. Sequenced input: blood. The source is a man aged 35-49 years with Graves' ophthalmopathy.

This chain joins TRBV20-1 and TRBJ2-5; TRBD2 might be the D (5 bases). Germline CDR1 is DFQATT and CDR2 is SNEGSKA (reference sequence). CDR3 length equals 13 residues. With 7 bases removed from V and 7 bases from J, the gap between germline ends came to 19 bases. The CDR3 nucleotides read TGCAGTGTCCCCCGGGATACGATAGGGACCCAGTACTTC. It specifies CSVPRDTIGTQYF.

A few counts support this clonotype. CDR3 loop: CAWNQGQGNQPQHF. In nucleotides, the CDR3 is TGTGCCTGGAATCAGGGGCAGGGAAATCAGCCCCAGCATTTT. The chain employs TRBV30 and TRBJ1-5; maybe TRBD1 (6 bases). V was pared by 4 bases and J by 4 bases, with 14 bases between. Germline loops: CDR1 GTSNPN, CDR2 SVGIG (reference sequence). There are 14 residues in the CDR3.

In this sample, this clonotype turned up many times. This CDR3 reads CASSQDWSGSTDTQYF. The CDR3 coding sequence is TGCGCCAGCAGCCAAGATTGGAGCGGAAGCACAGATACGCAGTATTTT. The chain links TRBV4-3 to TRBJ2-3; D is possibly TRBD2 (5 bases). Germline CDR1 and CDR2: LGHNA and YSLEER. V lost 0 bases and J lost 0, with 10 bases in between. The CDR3 covers 16 residues.

This clonotype has more than one count but fewer than ten. The chain recombines TRBV7-6 with TRBJ2-7; 9 nucleotides align to TRBD1. Germline values: CDR1 SGHVS, CDR2 FNYEAQ. The J segment lost 4 bases and the V segment lost 5 bases, leaving 12 bases of the junction unmatched. The CDR3 has 16 amino acids. CDR3 in DNA: TGTGCCAGCAGCCAGAAACAACCCGGGACAGGGTACGAGCAGTACTTC. It translates to CASSQKQPGTGYEQYF.

In this sample, this clonotype turned up a few times. The chain joins TRBV6-2 or TRBV6-3 to TRBJ2-2, with D unclear. CDR1 and CDR2 from the germline V gene are MNHEY and SVGEGT. V was trimmed by 2 bases and J by 4 bases, leaving 8 bases between them. This CDR3 has 14 residues. This chain's CDR3 is CASSYLPLTGELFF. CDR3 DNA sequence: TGTGCCAGCAGTTACCTGCCACTCACCGGGGAGCTGTTTTTT.

The chain couples TRBV7-8 to TRBJ2-1; D is perhaps TRBD1 or TRBD2 (5 bases each). This CDR3 is built from 16 residues. Between the trimmed V and J ends, which lost 5 bases and 7 bases, there was a span of 21 bases. Germline V CDR1 and CDR2: SGHVS, FQNEAQ. The CDR3 is CASSPIRGRGPNEQFF. Written as DNA, the CDR3 is TGTGCCAGCAGCCCAATACGGGGAAGGGGTCCAAATGAGCAGTTCTTC.

This clonotype was recorded at least ten times. The chain is built from TRBV28 and TRBJ2-5, with a tentative D call TRBD1 (6 bases). CDR3 length equals 12 residues. Per germline, CDR1 MDHEN and CDR2 SYDVKM. Trimming cost V 10 bases and J 5 bases, with 14 bases left between them. CDR3 region: CATTTGSETQYF. CDR3 sequence (DNA): TGTGCCACCACTACAGGGTCGGAGACCCAGTACTTC.

This clonotype has a count of ten or more. CDR3 coding DNA: TGCGCCAGCAGCTCAACCGGGACAGGGGGTGACGTTCGCACAGATACGCAGTATTTT. Amino acids: CASSSTGTGGDVRTDTQYF. The rearrangement uses TRBV5-1 and TRBJ2-3; 11 bases map to TRBD1. The CDR3 is 19 amino acids. V trimming: 3 bases; J trimming: 1 base; junction bases outside the gene matches: 13. Germline CDR1 and CDR2: SGHRS and YFSETQ.

This clonotype came up many times. The gene calls are TRBV29-1 and TRBJ2-7; weak D call: TRBD2 (5 bases). The CDR3 extends over 11 amino acids. CDR1 SQVTM and CDR2 ANQGSEA come from the germline V gene. Trimming stripped 7 bases from V and 2 bases from J, with 9 bases between. The CDR3 coding sequence is TGCAGCGCTCGGGGAACCTACGAGCAGTACTTC. Its protein product is CSARGTYEQYF.

The sample holds many counts of this clonotype. J is TRBJ2-1 and V is TRBV30, with no clear D. The V and J ends lost 8 bases and 0 bases respectively, with 14 bases between them. Germline assignment: CDR1 GTSNPN and CDR2 SVGIG (reference sequence). The CDR3 contains 14 residues. The CDR3 region is CAGGPFPSYNEQFF. CDR3 nucleotide sequence: TGTGCCGGCGGTCCCTTCCCCTCCTACAATGAGCAGTTCTTC.

V usage is TRBV28 and J usage is TRBJ2-3; the D gene is possibly TRBD2 (6 bases). CDR1 MDHEN and CDR2 SYDVKM come from the germline V gene. The CDR3 runs 15 residues. Trimming left V 7 bases short and J 0 bases short, with 14 bases between. DNA for the CDR3: TGTGCCAGCAACGAATCAGGGACTAGCACAGATACGCAGTATTTT. The encoded protein is CASNESGTSTDTQYF.

This clonotype was counted a few times. A read error may produce the germline difference seen at one junction end. The CDR3 loop is CTSSSRGTGRFYGYTF. For the CDR3, the DNA is TGTACCAGCAGTTCGCGCGGGACAGGACGTTTCTATGGCTACACCTTC. V and J are TRBV27 and TRBJ1-2, with 8 bases aligning to TRBD1. The CDR3 covers 16 residues. Germline V lookup: CDR1 MNHEY, CDR2 SMNVEV (reference sequence).

The chain couples TRBV7-2 to TRBJ2-4; no firm D call. With 4 bases removed from V and 5 bases from J, the gap between germline ends came to 9 bases. CDR1 is SGHTA, CDR2 FQGNSA, per germline. The CDR3 loop spans 13 amino acids. CDR3 DNA sequence: TGTGCCAGCAGCTCCGGCTCCCAAAACATTCAGTACTTC. Protein sequence: CASSSGSQNIQYF.

This clonotype was counted at least ten times. The J gene is TRBJ2-2, the V gene TRBV20-1, with 9 bases lining up with TRBD2. Germline V CDR1 and CDR2: DFQATT, SNEGSKA (reference sequence). The CDR3 contains 16 residues. Trimming at V came to 5 bases and at J to 1 base, leaving 8 bases not matched to a gene. The CDR3 loop reads CSASATSGLNTGELFF. The CDR3 nucleotides are TGCAGTGCTTCCGCGACTAGCGGATTGAACACCGGGGAGCTGTTTTTT.

This clonotype was observed a handful of times. The chain recombines TRBV6-1 with TRBJ1-5; a weak D match, TRBD1 (6 bases). The CDR3 covers 16 residues. Germline CDR1 and CDR2: MNHNS and SASEGT. The V gene lost 6 bases and the J gene lost 4 bases, with 19 bases spanning the gap. CDR3: CASSGSKQGGNQPQHF. In DNA, the CDR3 is TGTGCCAGCAGCGGTTCAAAACAGGGTGGAAATCAGCCCCAGCATTTT.

The chain has TRBV10-3 and TRBJ1-2; TRBD1 agrees at 8 bases. Trimming at V came to 8 bases and at J to 4 bases, leaving 3 bases not matched to a gene. The CDR3 is 12 amino acids. Germline V gives CDR1 ENHRY, CDR2 SYGVKD. CDR3 in DNA: TGTGCCATCGACGGGACAGGCTATGGCTACACCTTC. Amino acids: CAIDGTGYGYTF.

This clonotype showed up just a few times. The chain uses TRBV12-5 and TRBJ1-5; 7 nucleotides match TRBD1. After removal of 1 base from V and 5 bases from J, the junction contained 2 bases not matched to a gene. The CDR3 loop spans 14 amino acids. CDR1 and CDR2 from the germline V gene are LGHNT and FRNRAP. This chain's CDR3 is CASGLGQGDQPQHF. The CDR3, as DNA: TGTGCTAGTGGTTTGGGGCAGGGGGATCAGCCCCAGCATTTT.

The chain uses TRBV7-2 and TRBJ2-2; no definite D call. Per germline, CDR1 SGHTA and CDR2 FQGNSA. CDR3 length: 16 residues. With 1 base removed from V and 0 bases from J, the gap between germline ends came to 9 bases. CDR3 coding DNA: TGTGCCAGCAGCTTAGGGGCAAGACCGAACACCGGGGAGCTGTTTTTT. Translated, it gives CASSLGARPNTGELFF.

V gene TRBV12-5 combines with J gene TRBJ1-1; D is possibly TRBD1 (5 bases). V shed 5 bases and J shed 0 bases, with 10 bases lying between them. The CDR3 extends over 14 amino acids. Germline V gene lookup returns CDR1 LGHNT and CDR2 FRNRAP. The DNA for the CDR3 is TGTGCTAGTGGTAATCCGACAGTGAACACTGAAGCTTTCTTT. Translating it yields CASGNPTVNTEAFF.

The chain recombines TRBV27 with TRBJ2-5; D possibly corresponds to TRBD1 (5 bases). The CDR3 extends over 15 amino acids. Per the germline V gene, CDR1 is MNHEY and CDR2 is SMNVEV (reference sequence). Trimming shortened V by 5 bases and J by 2 bases, and 15 bases separated the two germline ends. The CDR3 DNA is TGTGCCAGCAGTCCCTTGACAGTCCAGCAAGAGACCCAGTACTTC. Translating it yields CASSPLTVQQETQYF.

This sequence joins TRBV18 and TRBJ2-3; 9 bases line up with TRBD1. This CDR3 region has 16 residues. J was trimmed by 3 bases and V by 4 bases; bases with no gene match: 8. Germline V lookup: CDR1 KGHSH, CDR2 LQKENI. CDR3 coding DNA: TGTGCCAGCTCACTATTCCCGGGACAGGGAACAGATACGCAGTATTTT. Amino acid sequence: CASSLFPGQGTDTQYF.

This clonotype showed up many times. The chain carries TRBV12-3 or TRBV12-4 and TRBJ2-3; D ambiguous. V was shortened by 11 bases and J by 2 bases, with 11 bases between the two germline ends. This CDR3 contains 12 residues. The CDR3 bases are TGTGCCTGCGCCTACTACACAGATACGCAGTATTTT. Protein product: CACAYYTDTQYF.

A remark on this clonotype: A much larger clonotype is one base distant, so this may be a read error. This sequence joins TRBV14 and TRBJ2-1; D is possibly TRBD1 (6 bases). This CDR3 has 18 residues. In germline, CDR1 is SGHDN, CDR2 FVKESK. The CDR3 sequence: CAGSYPQRRGKGFNEQFF. CDR3 in DNA: TGTGCCGGCAGCTACCCCCAGAGAAGGGGGAAAGGGTTCAATGAGCAGTTCTTC.

This clonotype appeared many times. The rearrangement uses TRBV7-3 and TRBJ2-2; the D gene is possibly TRBD1 (6 bases). CDR3 length: 16 residues. Germline V gene data show CDR1 as SGHTA and CDR2 as FQGTGA. Trimming pared 8 bases from V and 5 bases from J, leaving 21 bases between. CDR3 sequence: CASGPRATGRTGELFF. CDR3 sequence (DNA): TGTGCCAGCGGCCCTCGGGCTACAGGGCGGACCGGGGAGCTGTTTTTT.

This clonotype was counted at least ten times. The rearrangement links TRBV2 to TRBJ2-5, with D perhaps TRBD1 (6 bases). Trimming removed 2 bases from V and 5 bases from J, with 15 bases in between. Germline V gene data show CDR1 as SNHLY and CDR2 as FYNNEI. This CDR3 comprises 15 residues. The CDR3 loop reads CASSEHGVRGETQYF. As DNA, the CDR3 is TGTGCCAGCAGTGAACATGGGGTCAGGGGCGAGACCCAGTACTTC. Based on the CDR3 plus reference TRBV2 and TRBJ2-5, the full variable domain is EPEVTQTPSHQVTQMGQEVILRCVPISNHLYFYWYRQILGQKVEFLVSFYNNEISEKSEIFDDQFSVERPDGSNFTLKIRSTKLEDSAMYFCASSEHGVRGETQYFGPGTRLLVL.

This chain joins TRBV13 and TRBJ2-3; D ambiguous. V was pared by 5 bases and J by 6 bases, with 9 bases between. CDR1 is PRHDT, CDR2 FYEKMQ, per germline (reference sequence). The CDR3 runs to 12 residues. The CDR3 DNA reads TGTGCCAGCAGCCATAGTGGGGATACGCAGTATTTT. Translation: CASSHSGDTQYF.